Sequencing of this T cell receptor (beta chain) was carried out in a study of shared clonotypes between healthy human individuals. Regarding the study as a whole: Among donors, clonotype sharing was expected to be affected by sequencing depth. Only blood was sampled, and tissue TCR repertoires likely differ from blood ones.

Deep-level settings were used for running the assay. The sequencing of unsorted PBMC DNA took place on ten immunoSEQ deep assay plates. Sequencing used immunoSEQ multiplex PCR; TCRdb keeps in-frame clones, though not all of them. The table lists more than 400,000 clones, approximately 80% of them singletons. The CDR3 has 21 amino acids. Germline CDR1 LNHDA, CDR2 SQIVND (reference sequence). V lost 5 bases and J lost 7; bases outside the gene matches: 25. Comment on this clone: Antigen specificity is unknown.

The receptor's source is a woman between 40 and 50 years old in good health. Some clones in this sample may be carry-over from other donors' samples. This rearrangement joins TRBV19 to TRBJ2-2, with 10 bases aligning to TRBD2. Sequenced material: PBMCs. The CDR3 DNA reads as TGTGCCAGTAGTTCCTACCCCGGGCAGGCGTCTAGCGGGAGTGGGAACGGGGAGCTGTTTTTT. Its translation is CASSSYPGQASSGSGNGELFF.